These 25 T cell receptor beta chains were all obtained from the same sample, sequenced in a study of beta chain features in type 1 diabetes. Study-wide results and limits: Patients with Type 1 diabetes showed moderately but significantly shorter TCRB CDR3s in all four CD4+ subsets.

These receptors are not linked to any known antigen. The whole isolated RNA underwent reverse transcription, so sequencing captured expressed TCRB transcripts. The repertoire was sequenced with immunoSEQ multiplex PCR; TCRdb's copy has only in-frame clones and lacks some. The repertoire consists of under 300,000 clones, with about 15% occurring once and the leading ten covering roughly 0.019%. Source material: naive CD4+ T cells from blood. The receptor set was obtained from a man under 40 with type 1 diabetes.

The count of this clone is one. This chain links TRBV18 with TRBJ2-3, with TRBD1 matching over 9 bases. The trim removed 3 bases at V and 6 bases at J, leaving 10 bases unmatched. The germline gives CDR1 KGHSH, CDR2 LQKENI. The CDR3 contains 16 residues. CDR3 DNA sequence: TGTGCCAGCTCACCGCTCGGACAGGGGAAGTCGGATACGCAGTATTTT. This encodes CASSPLGQGKSDTQYF.

The rearrangement joins TRBV29-1 to TRBJ2-4, with D possibly being TRBD1 (5 bases). The V end was cut by 2 bases, the J end by 6 bases, with 14 bases between. The germline V gene encodes CDR1 SQVTM and CDR2 ANQGSEA. The CDR3 has 14 amino acids. The CDR3 here is CSVERQSPGNIQYF. The CDR3 region has the DNA TGCAGCGTTGAAAGACAGTCCCCGGGAAACATTCAGTACTTC.

In this sample, this clone turned up a few times. V gene TRBV4-1 combines with J gene TRBJ1-2; TRBD1 matches 10 bases. J lost 7 bases, V lost 1 base, and 6 bases had no gene match. CDR1 MGHRA and CDR2 YSYEKL come from the germline V gene. This CDR3 is built from 15 residues. CDR3 residues: CASSQGGDRGPGYTF. The CDR3, as DNA: TGCGCCAGCAGCCAAGGGGGAGACAGGGGGCCTGGCTACACCTTC.

The chain has TRBV10-3 and TRBJ1-5; no definite D call. Trimming shortened V by 4 bases and J by 2 bases, and 9 bases separated the two germline ends. The CDR3 sequence is 14 residues long. In germline, CDR1 is ENHRY, CDR2 SYGVKD. CDR3 sequence reads: CAISGGIRNQPQHF. In DNA form, the CDR3 reads TGTGCCATCAGTGGCGGCATACGCAATCAGCCCCAGCATTTT.

CDR3 sequence: CASRAGVSYNSPLHF. The CDR3 bases are TGCGCCAGCAGAGCCGGGGTTTCCTATAATTCACCCCTCCACTTT. This chain joins TRBV10-2 and TRBJ1-6; D is unresolved. Germline CDR1 and CDR2: WSHSY and SAAADI. The CDR3 totals 15 residues. The V gene lost 6 bases and the J gene lost 1 base, with 10 bases spanning the gap.

The V call is TRBV5-1, the J call TRBJ2-1, with 8 bases fitting TRBD2. J lost 6 bases, V lost 0 bases, and 5 bases had no gene match. Germline V gene data show CDR1 as SGHRS and CDR2 as YFSETQ. The CDR3 consists of 15 residues. The CDR3 is CASSLGTSRFNEQFF. Written as DNA, the CDR3 is TGCGCCAGCAGCTTGGGGACTAGCAGGTTCAATGAGCAGTTCTTC.

In DNA form, the CDR3 reads TGTGCCAGCAGCTTCAGACGGACAGGGGGCCTCGATGAGCAGTTCTTC. Protein product: CASSFRRTGGLDEQFF. V gene TRBV5-4 combines with J gene TRBJ2-1, with TRBD1 identical over 11 bases. J lost 8 bases, V lost 2 bases, and 9 bases had no gene match. The V gene's germline CDR1 is SGHNT and CDR2 YYREEE (reference sequence). The CDR3 has 16 residues.

This chain links TRBV5-4 with TRBJ1-1; TRBD1 matches 8 bases. CDR3 length equals 13 residues. Germline-derived CDR1 and CDR2 are SGHNT and YYREEE (reference sequence). Trimming at V came to 6 bases and at J to 4 bases, leaving 5 bases not matched to a gene. The CDR3 region has the DNA TGTGCCAGCATTAGACAGGGGAGCACTGAAGCTTTCTTT. Translation: CASIRQGSTEAFF. The whole variable domain, remainder taken from reference TRBV5-4 and TRBJ1-1, is ETGVTQSPTHLIKTRGQQVTLRCSSQSGHNTVSWYQQALGQGPQFIFQYYREEENGRGNFPPRFSGLQFPNYSSELNVNALELDDSALYLCASIRQGSTEAFFGQGTRLTVV.

The chain recombines TRBV9 with TRBJ2-3; D uncertain. This CDR3 has 15 residues. V was pared by 3 bases and J by 1 base, with 12 bases between. Germline V gene data show CDR1 as SGDLS and CDR2 as YYNGEE. CDR3 sequence: CASSATPAGTDTQYF. DNA of the CDR3: TGTGCCAGCAGCGCCACCCCGGCGGGCACAGATACGCAGTATTTT. Based on the CDR3 plus reference TRBV9 and TRBJ2-3, the full variable domain is DSGVTQTPKHLITATGQRVTLRCSPRSGDLSVYWYQQSLDQGLQFLIQYYNGEERAKGNILERFSAQQFPDLHSELNLSSLELGDSALYFCASSATPAGTDTQYFGPGTRLTVL.

This clone was seen only a few times. The gene calls are TRBV18 and TRBJ2-7; 12 nucleotides match TRBD2. The junction had 6 bases not matched to a gene; V was cut back by 5 bases and J by 4 bases. Germline V CDR1 and CDR2: KGHSH, LQKENI. This CDR3 has 15 amino acids. The CDR3 is CASSITSGRNYEQYF. CDR3 nucleotide sequence: TGTGCCAGCTCAATAACTAGCGGGAGGAATTACGAGCAGTACTTC.

This clone came up a few times. The V call is TRBV14, the J call TRBJ2-7; 8 positions agree with TRBD1. V lost 4 bases, J lost 3 bases, and 8 bases stayed unmatched. Germline-derived CDR1 and CDR2 are SGHDN and FVKESK. The CDR3 length is 15 residues. DNA for the CDR3: TGTGCCAGCAGCCTCGGACAGGGCTACTACTACGAGCAGTACTTC. This translates into CASSLGQGYYYEQYF. The full variable domain, completed using reference TRBV14 and TRBJ2-7, is EAGVTQFPSHSVIEKGQTVTLRCDPISGHDNLYWYRRVMGKEIKFLLHFVKESKQDESGMPNNRFLAERTGGTYSTLKVQPAELEDSGVYFCASSLGQGYYYEQYFGPGTRLTVT.

The V call is TRBV4-2, the J call TRBJ2-1; D gene ambiguous. Germline V lookup: CDR1 LGHNA, CDR2 YNFKEQ. The CDR3 consists of 15 residues. V gave up 0 bases and J gave up 5 bases, with 11 bases separating them. The CDR3 coding sequence is TGTGCCAGCAGCCAAGATGGAGCCAAGGACAATGAGCAGTTCTTC. Amino acids: CASSQDGAKDNEQFF.

This clone was observed a few times. The chain recombines TRBV10-3 with TRBJ2-5; 7 bases align to TRBD2. CDR1 and CDR2 (germline): ENHRY, SYGVKD. The CDR3 has 13 amino acids. The V segment lost 6 bases and the J segment 5 bases; nucleotides outside the gene matches: 6. CDR3 sequence reads: CAISPGRRETQYF. The CDR3 DNA is TGTGCCATCAGCCCCGGGAGGAGGGAGACCCAGTACTTC.

The chain has TRBV4-2 and TRBJ1-3, with unresolved D. The CDR3 covers 14 residues. Germline CDR1 and CDR2: LGHNA and YNFKEQ. The germline V and J ends were trimmed by 4 bases and 4 bases, with 11 bases remaining between them. The CDR3 sequence: CASSLSGLGNTIYF. In DNA, the CDR3 is TGTGCCAGCAGCCTATCAGGACTCGGAAACACCATATATTTT.

CDR3 residues: CSVCSSRGGEETQYF. The CDR3 coding sequence is TGCAGCGTTTGCTCTTCCCGGGGGGGCGAGGAGACCCAGTACTTC. The genes are TRBV29-1 and TRBJ2-5, with TRBD2 matching 8 bases. The trim removed 5 bases at V and 5 bases at J, leaving 13 bases unmatched. This CDR3 comprises 15 residues. Germline V CDR1 and CDR2: SQVTM, ANQGSEA.

This clone has a handful of counts. V gene TRBV5-1 combines with J gene TRBJ2-1; tentative D call: TRBD2 (7 bases). V lost 0 bases and J 5 bases, leaving 15 bases between the germline ends. CDR3 length equals 16 residues. Germline V gene data show CDR1 as SGHRS and CDR2 as YFSETQ. CDR3 amino acids: CASSLGDGGGHNEQFF. CDR3 DNA sequence: TGCGCCAGCAGCTTGGGGGACGGCGGGGGCCACAATGAGCAGTTCTTC.

This clone was recorded at least ten times. The CDR3 loop reads CASRGDGGPGYNEQFF. CDR3 coding DNA: TGCGCCAGCAGGGGAGACGGGGGGCCAGGTTACAATGAGCAGTTCTTC. The V gene is TRBV23-1, the J gene TRBJ2-1, with D maybe TRBD2 (7 bases). TRBV23-1 is placed among ORFs of uncertain function. V was clipped by 6 bases and J by 4 bases, with 19 bases between them. This CDR3 comprises 16 residues.

This chain joins TRBV29-1 and TRBJ1-1; D gene unclear. CDR1 and CDR2 (germline): SQVTM, ANQGSEA. The CDR3 length is 12 residues. The V end lost 6 bases, the J end lost 4 bases, and 12 bases lay between the germline ends. The DNA for the CDR3 is TGCAGCGTCCCGCCCACGGGCACTGAAGCTTTCTTT. It codes for CSVPPTGTEAFF. Drawing the rest from reference TRBV29-1 and TRBJ1-1, the complete variable domain is SAVISQKPSRDICQRGTSLTIQCQVDSQVTMMFWYRQQPGQSLTLIATANQGSEATYESGFVIDKFPISRPNLTFSTLTVSNMSPEDSSIYLCSVPPTGTEAFFGQGTRLTVV.

In DNA form, the CDR3 reads TGCAGCGTTTCCGGACTAGCGGGAGAAGGAGGCGAGCAGTACTTC. Translated: CSVSGLAGEGGEQYF. The rearrangement links TRBV29-1 to TRBJ2-7; 13 nucleotides align to TRBD2. The CDR3 has 15 residues. The germline V gene has CDR1 SQVTM and CDR2 ANQGSEA. V shed 5 bases and J 6 bases; nucleotides not matched to a gene: 10.

CDR3 loop: CASSSTDTQYF. The CDR3 coding sequence is TGTGCCAGCAGCTCGACAGATACGCAGTATTTT. The chain joins TRBV7-9 to TRBJ2-3; D not certain. V lost 4 bases and J 3 bases, leaving 2 bases between the germline ends. Per germline, CDR1 SEHNR and CDR2 FQNEAQ (reference sequence). The CDR3 is 11 amino acids.

In its sample, this clone was seen a few times. The chain uses TRBV30 and TRBJ1-3; D not resolved. V was pared by 2 bases and J by 0 bases, with 8 bases between. The CDR3 is made up of 14 amino acids. CDR1 is GTSNPN, CDR2 SVGIG, per germline (reference sequence). The CDR3 spells CAWSPSASGNTIYF. The CDR3 DNA reads TGTGCCTGGAGTCCCAGTGCCTCTGGAAACACCATATATTTT.

The sample holds a few counts of this clone. This chain joins TRBV18 and TRBJ1-5; 10 nucleotides match TRBD1. Germline CDR1 reads KGHSH; CDR2 reads LQKENI. V dropped 3 bases and J dropped 3; count of bases not matched to a gene: 5. The CDR3 totals 16 residues. This CDR3 is CASSPRDRGTNQPQHF. DNA of the CDR3: TGTGCCAGCTCACCCCGGGACAGGGGCACCAATCAGCCCCAGCATTTT.

This clone was counted only a few times. The rearrangement links TRBV7-2 to TRBJ2-7; D is undetermined. The V gene lost 5 bases and the J gene lost 3 bases, with 14 bases spanning the gap. This CDR3 region has 14 residues. CDR1 is SGHTA, CDR2 FQGNSA, per germline. The DNA for the CDR3 is TGTGCCAGCAGCAAACGAGGCTCTGACTACGAGCAGTACTTC. This translates into CASSKRGSDYEQYF.

This clone was seen only a few times. This chain joins TRBV30 and TRBJ2-7, with D tentatively TRBD2 (5 bases). CDR1 GTSNPN and CDR2 SVGIG come from the germline V gene (reference sequence). Trimming shortened V by 4 bases and J by 0 bases, and 16 bases separated the two germline ends. This CDR3 comprises 15 residues. In nucleotides, the CDR3 is TGTGCCTGGACTCTGGACTCAATGAGCTCCTACGAGCAGTACTTC. Translation: CAWTLDSMSSYEQYF.

The sample holds a few counts of this clone. The CDR3 sequence: CASSQGQGALNGQYF. The CDR3 region has the DNA TGCGCCAGCAGCCAAGGACAGGGGGCGCTTAACGGGCAGTACTTC. The chain is built from TRBV4-1 and TRBJ2-7, with TRBD1 matching 10 bases. This CDR3 contains 15 residues. Losses at the gene ends were 1 base for V and 9 bases for J; bases not matched to a gene: 9. CDR1 is MGHRA, CDR2 YSYEKL, per germline.